This TCR beta chain was identified in a study of blood T cell repertoires in COVID-19. Repertoires were generated with immunoSEQ multiplex PCR, while TCRdb's copy carries only in-frame clones and drops some. The data contain approximately 200,000 clones, 65% to 85% of them singletons. The length of the CDR3 is 16 residues. Germline CDR1 reads SGHDN; CDR2 reads FVKESK. V lost 3 bases and J 5 bases, leaving 16 bases between the germline ends. The chain combines TRBV14 with TRBJ1-4, with D possibly TRBD1 on 5 matching bases. This clonotype originated in a woman aged 25 to 39 who had recovered from COVID-19. Sequencing was carried out using peripheral blood. The CDR3 DNA is TGTGCCAGCAGCCAGACCTCATGGGGCACGAATGAAAAACTGTTTTTT. It specifies CASSQTSWGTNEKLFF.